The present TCR beta chain was sequenced within a study of shared clonotypes between healthy human individuals. For this clone: Other nucleotide sequences in the sample specify the same CDR3.

The naive CD8 subset, CD45RO-negative cells positively selected for CCR7, excluded terminally differentiated effector memory CD45RA+ cells. The V end was cut by 3 bases, the J end by 0 bases, with 2 bases between. The CDR3 sequence is 12 residues long. CDR1 is SGHTA, CDR2 FQGNSA, per germline. TCRdb keeps only in-frame clones here, not all; method: immunoSEQ multiplex PCR. The sample has approximately 1.9 million clones; over 85% are singletons. The clonotype was recovered from a man in his late teens or twenties in good health. Some clones in this sample may be carry-over from other donors' samples. The rearrangement uses TRBV7-2 and TRBJ1-1; no clear D. Material: naive CD8+ T cells from PBMCs. DNA for the CDR3: TGTGCCAGCAGCTTGCTGAACACTGAAGCTTTCTTT. This encodes CASSLLNTEAFF.